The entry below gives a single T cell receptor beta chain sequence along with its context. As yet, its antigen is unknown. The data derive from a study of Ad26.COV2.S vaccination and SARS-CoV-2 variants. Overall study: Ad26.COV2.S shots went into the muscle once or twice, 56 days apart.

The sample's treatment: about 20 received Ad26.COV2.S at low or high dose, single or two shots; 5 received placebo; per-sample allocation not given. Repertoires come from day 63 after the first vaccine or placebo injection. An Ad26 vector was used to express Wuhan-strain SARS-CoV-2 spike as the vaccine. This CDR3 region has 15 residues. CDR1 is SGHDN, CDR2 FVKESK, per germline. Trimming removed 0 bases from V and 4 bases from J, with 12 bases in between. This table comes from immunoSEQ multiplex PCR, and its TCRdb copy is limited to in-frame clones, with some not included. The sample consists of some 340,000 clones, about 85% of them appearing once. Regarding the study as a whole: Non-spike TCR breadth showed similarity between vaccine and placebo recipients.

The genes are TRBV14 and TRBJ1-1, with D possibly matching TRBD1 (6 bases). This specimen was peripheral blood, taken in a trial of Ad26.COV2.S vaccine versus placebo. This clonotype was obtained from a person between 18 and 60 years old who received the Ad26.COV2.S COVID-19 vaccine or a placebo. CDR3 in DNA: TGTGCCAGCAGCCAAGAGTCATGGGGGCGCACTGAAGCTTTCTTT. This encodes CASSQESWGRTEAFF.